A single sample is the source of the 21 T cell receptor beta chains below, sequenced in a study of shared clonotypes between healthy human individuals. The method was immunoSEQ multiplex PCR; TCRdb's version includes in-frame clones alone and lacks a portion of them. This sample has approximately 740,000 clones, with 74% found just once. The specimen was memory CD4+ T cells sorted from blood. Subset denoted: CD45RA-negative fraction. All receptors derive from a woman aged 30 to 39 in good health.

The CDR3 bases are TGTGCCAGCAGCATGGCCGCAGGGACGTTCCACGAGCAGTACTTC. This encodes CASSMAAGTFHEQYF. The chain combines TRBV7-2 with TRBJ2-7; perhaps D is TRBD1 or TRBD2 (5 bases each). This CDR3 has 15 residues. The germline CDR1 and CDR2 sequences are SGHTA and FQGNSA. V was pared by 5 bases and J by 5 bases, with 19 bases between.

The chain links TRBV5-1 to TRBJ1-5; perhaps TRBD1 as D (6 bases). With 3 bases removed from V and 6 bases from J, the gap between germline ends came to 16 bases. The germline V gene has CDR1 SGHRS and CDR2 YFSETQ. This CDR3 contains 15 residues. For the CDR3, the DNA is TGCGCCAGCAGCTACGGAGGGGGGGCCGGTCAGCCCCAGCATTTT. It translates to CASSYGGGAGQPQHF.

The chain has TRBV2 and TRBJ2-5, with D perhaps being TRBD1 or TRBD2 (8 bases each). The CDR3 runs to 15 residues. CDR1 is SNHLY, CDR2 FYNNEI, per germline. With 7 bases removed from V and 9 bases from J, the gap between germline ends came to 24 bases. CDR3 sequence reads: CASTGTGPPRGAQYF. Here the CDR3 DNA reads TGTGCCAGCACTGGGACAGGACCCCCGCGGGGGGCCCAGTACTTC.

The rearrangement joins TRBV6-1 to TRBJ1-1, with D perhaps matching TRBD1 (6 bases). Trimming shortened V by 0 bases and J by 10 bases, and 12 bases separated the two germline ends. The CDR3 runs 13 residues. Germline V gene data show CDR1 as MNHNS and CDR2 as SASEGT. The CDR3 region has the DNA TGTGCCAGCAGTGAAGCAACAGGGTTATTAGCTTTCTTT. This sequence encodes CASSEATGLLAFF.

This sequence joins TRBV7-8 and TRBJ2-4; D call uncertain. Trimming left V 4 bases short and J 1 base short, with 17 bases between. Germline V gene data show CDR1 as SGHVS and CDR2 as FQNEAQ. This CDR3 has 17 residues. The chain's CDR3 is CASSSPRASGAKNIQYF. In DNA, the CDR3 is TGTGCCAGCAGCTCCCCACGGGCCTCGGGTGCCAAAAACATTCAGTACTTC. Full variable domain (rest looked up from reference TRBV7-8 and TRBJ2-4): GAGVSQSPRYKVAKRGQDVALRCDPISGHVSLFWYQQALGQGPEFLTYFQNEAQLDKSGLPSDRFFAERPEGSVSTLKIQRTQQEDSAVYLCASSSPRASGAKNIQYFGAGTRLSVL.

This clone was counted at least ten times. The rearrangement joins TRBV29-1 to TRBJ1-6; 8 positions agree with TRBD1. The CDR3 length is 13 residues. Germline V lookup: CDR1 SQVTM, CDR2 ANQGSEA. Trimming cost V 6 bases and J 7 bases; bases outside gene matches: 5. This CDR3 is CSVGQGFNSPLHF. The CDR3 nucleotides are TGCAGCGTCGGACAGGGATTCAATTCACCCCTCCACTTT.

The genes are TRBV2 and TRBJ1-5, with 8 nucleotides matching TRBD1. The V gene end was trimmed by 5 bases and the J gene end by 7 bases; junction bases not matched to a gene: 4. Germline assignment: CDR1 SNHLY and CDR2 FYNNEI. This CDR3 has 13 residues. CDR3 nucleotide sequence: TGTGCCAGCAGTCAGGGGGCCGGCCAGCCCCAGCATTTT. Translation gives CASSQGAGQPQHF.

The J gene is TRBJ2-2, the V gene TRBV5-1, with TRBD2 identical over 11 bases. This CDR3 comprises 18 residues. V lost 0 bases, J lost 4 bases, and 8 bases stayed unmatched. The germline V gene encodes CDR1 SGHRS and CDR2 YFSETQ. In DNA form, the CDR3 reads TGCGCCAGCAGCTTGGGGCCTAGCGGGAGGCCCGCCACCGGGGAGCTGTTTTTT. Translation gives CASSLGPSGRPATGELFF.

The J gene is TRBJ2-3, the V gene TRBV5-6, with a weak D call TRBD1 (5 bases). The germline CDR1 and CDR2 sequences are SGHDT and YYEEEE. The CDR3 length is 13 residues. The V end lost 1 base, the J end lost 4 bases, and 7 bases lay between the germline ends. Written as DNA, the CDR3 is TGTGCCAGCAGCTTGACAGGTCCAGATACGCAGTATTTT. Its protein is CASSLTGPDTQYF.

The rearrangement joins TRBV19 to TRBJ2-2, with 10 nucleotides matching TRBD2. J gave up 1 base and V 8 bases, and 7 bases lay outside the gene matches. Germline V gene sequence: CDR1 LNHDA, CDR2 SQIVND (reference sequence). The CDR3 covers 16 residues. In DNA, the CDR3 is TGTGCCAGTCAGTTCAGGACTAGCGGGAACACCGGGGAGCTGTTTTTT. Encoded protein: CASQFRTSGNTGELFF.

V usage is TRBV29-1 and J usage is TRBJ2-7; D is unclear. V lost 7 bases, J lost 6 bases, and 7 bases lay in between. CDR1 SQVTM and CDR2 ANQGSEA come from the germline V gene. CDR3 length: 9 amino acids. CDR3 sequence (DNA): TGCAGCGCCGCTCCCGAGCAGTACTTC. It translates to CSAAPEQYF.

The V call is TRBV28, the J call TRBJ2-1; a weak D match, TRBD2 (6 bases). Between the trimmed V and J ends, which lost 2 bases and 7 bases, there was a span of 15 bases. CDR1 is MDHEN and CDR2 is SYDVKM in the germline V gene. The length of the CDR3 is 15 residues. CDR3 sequence (DNA): TGTGCCAGCAGTTTAGGGGGGACCAAAGGGAATGAGCAGTTCTTC. This gives the protein CASSLGGTKGNEQFF. Looking up the rest from reference TRBV28 and TRBJ2-1 gives the full variable domain: DVKVTQSSRYLVKRTGEKVFLECVQDMDHENMFWYRQDPGLGLRLIYFSYDVKMKEKGDIPEGYSVSREKKERFSLILESASTNQTSMYLCASSLGGTKGNEQFFGPGTRLTVL.

This clone was seen repeatedly, ten times or more. The chain combines TRBV5-1 with TRBJ1-2; D unclear. Trimming removed 0 bases at V and 2 bases at J, with 8 bases between. The CDR3 has 14 amino acids. Germline lookup yields CDR1 SGHRS and CDR2 YFSETQ. CDR3 DNA sequence: TGCGCCAGCAGCTTGGTAGAGAGGAACTATGGCTACACCTTC. As protein: CASSLVERNYGYTF.

The V and J genes are TRBV29-1 and TRBJ1-6; 7 nucleotides match TRBD1. The J segment lost 2 bases and the V segment lost 7 bases, leaving 2 bases of the junction unmatched. The germline gives CDR1 SQVTM, CDR2 ANQGSEA. The length of the CDR3 is 13 residues. DNA of the CDR3: TGCAGCGACGGGACAGCCTATAATTCACCCCTCCACTTT. Translated, it gives CSDGTAYNSPLHF.

This clone was counted a few times. V is TRBV7-8 and J is TRBJ2-7; no clear D gene. Germline V gene sequence: CDR1 SGHVS, CDR2 FQNEAQ. The CDR3 extends over 12 amino acids. Trimming stripped 8 bases from V and 1 base from J, with 9 bases between. This chain's CDR3 is CASGSESYEQYF. The CDR3 nucleotides read TGTGCCAGCGGGTCCGAATCCTACGAGCAGTACTTC.

A note on this clone: A read error may explain this, as a much larger clone is one base away. Other DNA sequences in the same sample also yield this CDR3. CDR3 sequence: CASSLRQPQHF. CDR3 coding DNA: TGTGCCAGCAGTTTACGTCAGCCCCAGCATTTT. This rearrangement joins TRBV28 to TRBJ1-5; D remains ambiguous. V was clipped by 2 bases and J by 6 bases, with 2 bases between them. The CDR3 covers 11 residues. CDR1 and CDR2 from the germline V gene are MDHEN and SYDVKM. Looking up the rest from reference TRBV28 and TRBJ1-5 gives the full variable domain: DVKVTQSSRYLVKRTGEKVFLECVQDMDHENMFWYRQDPGLGLRLIYFSYDVKMKEKGDIPEGYSVSREKKERFSLILESASTNQTSMYLCASSLRQPQHFGDGTRLSIL.

This rearrangement joins TRBV27 to TRBJ2-1, with D tentatively TRBD2 (11 bases). The CDR3 is 20 residues long. Germline V gene sequence: CDR1 MNHEY, CDR2 SMNVEV (reference sequence). V lost 5 bases to trimming and J lost 4 bases, with 30 bases between them. CDR3 nucleotides: TGTGCCAGCAGTCCCCAGACAGGGGGCGCCGGGACTAGCGGTTACAATGAGCAGTTCTTC. Protein sequence: CASSPQTGGAGTSGYNEQFF.

The sample holds a few counts of this clone. Written as DNA, the CDR3 is TGTGCCAGCAGGGGGGAGACAGGGAAAAATCAGCCCCAGCATTTT. This encodes CASRGETGKNQPQHF. This chain uses TRBV5-6 with TRBJ1-5; 7 bases match TRBD1. Trimming took 5 bases from V and 4 from J; bases not matched to a gene: 9. Germline V gene sequence: CDR1 SGHDT, CDR2 YYEEEE. The CDR3 covers 15 residues.

The table lists this clone with a few counts. The chain recombines TRBV6-5 with TRBJ2-7; no firm D call. V lost 6 bases and J lost 6, with 12 bases in between. Germline V gene sequence: CDR1 MNHEY, CDR2 SVGAGI. The CDR3 covers 12 residues. Here the CDR3 DNA reads TGTGCCAGCAGATCTTCCTACCGCGAGCAGTACTTC. Translation: CASRSSYREQYF.

The J gene is TRBJ1-1, the V gene TRBV28; D is unclear. The CDR3 extends over 16 amino acids. With 4 bases removed from V and 5 bases from J, the gap between germline ends came to 20 bases. From germline, CDR1 is MDHEN and CDR2 SYDVKM. The CDR3 region is CASSSLTSWVPTEAFF. DNA of the CDR3: TGTGCCAGCAGTTCCCTGACCTCATGGGTACCTACTGAAGCTTTCTTT.

The chain combines TRBV5-1 with TRBJ2-7; possible D gene TRBD2, 6 bases. CDR3 length: 15 residues. V was trimmed by 1 base and J by 3 bases, leaving 14 bases between them. Germline V gene data show CDR1 as SGHRS and CDR2 as YFSETQ. CDR3 sequence reads: CASSLLGGEFYEQYF. CDR3 coding DNA: TGCGCCAGCAGCTTGTTGGGCGGGGAGTTCTACGAGCAGTACTTC.